These 12 T cell receptor beta chains were sequenced from one sample in a study of blood T cell repertoires in COVID-19. Only in-frame clones appear in the TCRdb table, and some are missing; sequencing was by immunoSEQ multiplex PCR. The sample includes some 70,000 clones, roughly four fifths of them seen just once. Specimen: peripheral blood. The receptors were gathered from a man in his fifties with COVID-19, enrolled during active disease.

This CDR3 reads CASNLQGATNEKLFF. The CDR3 DNA follows: TGTGCCAGCAACCTACAGGGAGCAACTAATGAAAAACTGTTTTTT. The chain couples TRBV2 to TRBJ1-4; D perhaps matches TRBD1 (6 bases). Germline CDR1 and CDR2: SNHLY and FYNNEI. The CDR3 has 15 amino acids. The ends were cut back, 7 bases at V and 0 bases at J, with 12 bases in the middle.

This clone was seen just once. The CDR3 coding sequence is TGTGCCAGCAGCTTCGGGACTAGCGGATACAATGAGCAGTTCTTC. Translation gives CASSFGTSGYNEQFF. The rearrangement joins TRBV5-6 to TRBJ2-1, with TRBD2 identical over 11 bases. CDR1 and CDR2 from the germline V gene are SGHDT and YYEEEE. V lost 2 bases, J lost 4 bases, and 2 bases stayed unmatched. The CDR3 is 15 amino acids.

The V and J genes are TRBV11-3 and TRBJ2-3, with a weak D call TRBD1 (5 bases). The CDR3 sequence is 14 residues long. Germline assignment: CDR1 SGHNT and CDR2 YENEEA. Trimming stripped 5 bases from V and 3 bases from J, with 12 bases between. CDR3 residues: CASSGAGRTDTQYF. CDR3 nucleotide sequence: TGTGCCAGCAGCGGGGCAGGGCGAACAGATACGCAGTATTTT. Supplemented by reference TRBV11-3 and TRBJ2-3, the full variable domain reads EAGVVQSPRYKIIEKKQPVAFWCNPISGHNTLYWYLQNLGQGPELLIRYENEEAVDDSQLPKDRFSAERLKGVDSTLKIQPAELGDSAVYLCASSGAGRTDTQYFGPGTRLTVL.

CDR3 in amino acids: CASSHSGLDGYTF. The CDR3 DNA reads TGTGCCAGCAGCCACTCAGGGTTGGATGGCTACACCTTC. The chain joins TRBV14 to TRBJ1-2, with a possible D match to TRBD1 (5 bases). Trimming pared 3 bases from V and 6 bases from J, leaving 11 bases between. This CDR3 region has 13 residues. CDR1 SGHDN and CDR2 FVKESK come from the germline V gene.

The chain links TRBV15 to TRBJ1-5, with 10 bases aligning to TRBD1. The germline V gene encodes CDR1 LNHNV and CDR2 YYDKDF (reference sequence). The junction had 6 bases not matched to a gene; V was cut back by 6 bases and J by 4 bases. This CDR3 has 15 residues. The chain's CDR3 is CATRRDRGRNQPQHF. For the CDR3, the DNA is TGTGCCACCAGAAGGGACAGGGGACGGAATCAGCCCCAGCATTTT.

CDR3 amino acids: CASSIDRGMDTQYF. The CDR3 nucleotides read TGTGCCAGTAGTATAGACAGGGGGATGGATACGCAGTATTTT. The V call is TRBV19, the J call TRBJ2-3; 7 nucleotides match TRBD1. V shed 0 bases, J shed 6 bases, and the junction held 3 bases outside the gene matches. Germline V gene lookup returns CDR1 LNHDA and CDR2 SQIVND (reference sequence). The CDR3 is made up of 14 amino acids.

In DNA form, the CDR3 reads TGTGCCAGTAGTAGTCAGGGGTCTAATGAAAAACTGTTTTTT. This translates into CASSSQGSNEKLFF. The chain has TRBV19 and TRBJ1-4; TRBD1 might be the D (6 bases). The germline V gene encodes CDR1 LNHDA and CDR2 SQIVND (reference sequence). CDR3 length equals 14 residues. V dropped 4 bases and J dropped 3 bases, with 9 bases sitting between them.

The chain recombines TRBV30 with TRBJ2-4; 10 bases agree with TRBD2. The V gene end was trimmed by 4 bases and the J gene end by 13 bases; junction bases not matched to a gene: 4. Germline CDR1 GTSNPN, CDR2 SVGIG (reference sequence). The CDR3 contains 11 residues. Written as DNA, the CDR3 is TGTGCCTGGAATAGCGGGGGGCCACAGTACTTC. Translating gives CAWNSGGPQYF.

The J gene is TRBJ2-7, the V gene TRBV3-1 (or the pseudogene TRBV3-2), with D possibly TRBD2 on 5 matching bases. CDR1 is LGHDT and CDR2 is YNNKEL in the germline V gene (reference sequence). This CDR3 region has 13 residues. V gave up 4 bases and J gave up 9 bases, with 16 bases separating them. Written as DNA, the CDR3 is TGTGCCAGCAGCCCCCGAAGGCGAGGGATGCAGTACTTC. It is translated as CASSPRRRGMQYF.

The J gene is TRBJ1-3, the V gene TRBV5-1; weak D call: TRBD1 (6 bases). The CDR3 contains 15 residues. The germline V gene encodes CDR1 SGHRS and CDR2 YFSETQ. The V end was cut by 0 bases, the J end by 2 bases, with 9 bases between. The CDR3 loop reads CASSLAQGTGNTIYF. CDR3 DNA: TGCGCCAGCAGCTTGGCACAGGGTACTGGAAACACCATATATTTT.

The V gene is TRBV5-1, the J gene TRBJ1-4, with D perhaps matching TRBD1 (6 bases). The CDR3 length is 13 residues. The V end lost 2 bases, the J end lost 5 bases, and 7 bases lay between the germline ends. Per the germline V gene, CDR1 is SGHRS and CDR2 is YFSETQ. This chain's CDR3 is CASSLQGNEKLFF. The CDR3 nucleotides are TGCGCCAGCAGCTTACAGGGAAATGAAAAACTGTTTTTT.

The V gene is TRBV7-9, the J gene TRBJ2-1; 12 nucleotides align to TRBD1. The CDR3 consists of 14 residues. Germline V gene lookup returns CDR1 SEHNR and CDR2 FQNEAQ (reference sequence). V lost 5 bases to trimming and J lost 8 bases; unmatched junction nucleotides: 4. CDR3 coding DNA: TGTGCCAGCAGCCTGGGACAGGGGGCAGATGAGCAGTTCTTC. Its translation is CASSLGQGADEQFF.